The 19 T cell receptor beta chains below were found in one sample sequenced in a study of cytomegalovirus exposure and HLA in healthy donors listed by TCRdb under 2017. Libraries were prepared through the immunoSEQ multiplex PCR assay. The multiplex PCR relied on a mix of 60 forward primers for TCR Vbeta segments and 13 reverse primers for TCR Jbeta segments. Here the immuneACCESS table is served through TCRdb, limited to in-frame sequences with V and J called. Missing clones are a known gap in these copies; in checked studies unresolved V genes cover under half, and the rest lacks a known reason. For this sample, the table gives under 150,000 clones. The ten largest account for under 2% of the sample. The sequencing sample was made of PBMCs. The receptors were sampled from a woman between 35 and 50 years old in good health and CMV-seronegative.

The V and J genes are TRBV15 and TRBJ2-7, with D hard to call. Germline V gene data show CDR1 as LNHNV and CDR2 as YYDKDF (reference sequence). The CDR3 runs to 13 residues. V was clipped by 3 bases and J by 1 base, with 7 bases between them. CDR3 region: CATSSHRSYEQYF. The CDR3 coding sequence is TGTGCCACCAGCAGCCATAGATCCTACGAGCAGTACTTC.

This chain uses TRBV5-1 with TRBJ1-1; 9 bases agree with TRBD1. Germline-derived CDR1 and CDR2 are SGHRS and YFSETQ. The CDR3 covers 15 residues. Unmatched junction bases numbered 9, after V lost 8 bases and J lost 1 base. The CDR3 DNA sequence: TGCGCCAGTAAAAGGACAGGGGCCGAGAACACTGAAGCTTTCTTT. It translates to CASKRTGAENTEAFF.

The rearrangement uses TRBV6-1 and TRBJ1-4, with D unresolved. This CDR3 spans 13 amino acids. The germline V gene encodes CDR1 MNHNS and CDR2 SASEGT. Trimming pared 9 bases from V and 8 bases from J, leaving 16 bases between. As DNA, the CDR3 is TGTGCCAGTAAGGAGGACCCCAGGGAAAAACTGTTTTTT. Translation: CASKEDPREKLFF.

The chain links TRBV28 to TRBJ1-4, with 11 bases matching TRBD1. Germline CDR1 MDHEN, CDR2 SYDVKM. The CDR3 is 15 residues long. The J segment lost 7 bases and the V segment lost 2 bases, leaving 3 bases of the junction unmatched. The CDR3 DNA is TGTGCCAGCAGTTTAGGGGGACAGGGGGTTGAAAAACTGTTTTTT. Amino acid sequence: CASSLGGQGVEKLFF.

CDR3 in DNA: TGTGCCAGCTCACCTCCTTGGGGGGATCAGCCCCAGCATTTT. Amino acid sequence: CASSPPWGDQPQHF. V is TRBV18 and J is TRBJ1-5; maybe TRBD1 (5 bases). V was pared by 3 bases and J by 5 bases, with 11 bases between. CDR1 is KGHSH and CDR2 is LQKENI in the germline V gene. CDR3 length equals 14 residues. Full variable domain (missing parts from reference TRBV18 and TRBJ1-5): NAGVMQNPRHLVRRRGQEARLRCSPMKGHSHVYWYRQLPEEGLKFMVYLQKENIIDESGMPKERFSAEFPKEGPSILRIQQVVRGDSAAYFCASSPPWGDQPQHFGDGTRLSIL.

The CDR3 loop is CASSESGGEETQYF. The CDR3 DNA reads TGTGCCAGCAGTGAGTCGGGGGGGGAAGAGACCCAGTACTTC. The rearrangement links TRBV2 to TRBJ2-5, with TRBD2 matching 8 bases. J lost 3 bases, V lost 3 bases, and 3 bases had no gene match. In germline, CDR1 is SNHLY, CDR2 FYNNEI. This CDR3 contains 14 residues.

The gene calls are TRBV7-2 and TRBJ1-2; weak D call: TRBD1 (5 bases). Trimming took 3 bases from V and 0 from J, leaving 11 bases between them. The CDR3 runs 15 residues. Per the germline V gene, CDR1 is SGHTA and CDR2 is FQGNSA. The CDR3 region is CASSFGGLANYGYTF. In DNA form, the CDR3 reads TGTGCCAGCAGCTTCGGGGGATTAGCTAACTATGGCTACACCTTC.

The chain has TRBV5-1 and TRBJ2-5; no clear D. CDR3 length: 14 amino acids. V lost 0 bases to trimming and J lost 1 base, with 7 bases between them. From germline, CDR1 is SGHRS and CDR2 YFSETQ. CDR3 nucleotides: TGCGCCAGCAGCTTGGTAGACATCCAAGAGACCCAGTACTTC. The encoded protein is CASSLVDIQETQYF.

The rearrangement uses TRBV7-9 and TRBJ1-1; D remains unclear. V shed 5 bases and J shed 6 bases, with 7 bases lying between them. The germline V gene has CDR1 SEHNR and CDR2 FQNEAQ (reference sequence). The CDR3 is made up of 11 amino acids. Here the CDR3 reads CASSREAEAFF. The CDR3 nucleotides read TGTGCCAGCAGCCGCGAGGCTGAAGCTTTCTTT.

The chain joins TRBV6-6 to TRBJ2-7; 9 bases are a match to TRBD1. The V and J ends lost 5 bases and 3 bases, in that order; junction bases with no gene match: 11. CDR3 size: 16 residues. Germline V gene lookup returns CDR1 MNHNY and CDR2 SVGAGI (reference sequence). This CDR3 is CASSQGTGISNYEQYF. The CDR3, as DNA: TGTGCCAGCAGTCAAGGGACAGGGATAAGCAACTACGAGCAGTACTTC.

The chain couples TRBV15 to TRBJ1-1, with D unresolved. Germline V gives CDR1 LNHNV, CDR2 YYDKDF (reference sequence). V lost 0 bases to trimming and J lost 6 bases, with 5 bases between them. This CDR3 comprises 12 residues. CDR3 nucleotide sequence: TGTGCCACCAGCAGAGATCAGGCTGAAGCTTTCTTT. This sequence encodes CATSRDQAEAFF.

The rearrangement joins TRBV25-1 to TRBJ1-2; possible D gene TRBD1, 5 bases. CDR1 and CDR2 (germline): MGHDK, SYGVNS. Trimming took off 4 bases at V and 8 bases at J, with 17 bases between the two ends. The length of the CDR3 is 14 residues. CDR3 DNA sequence: TGTGCCAGCAGTGGACTCTGGGGGGATAAGGGCTACACCTTC. Residues: CASSGLWGDKGYTF.

V gene TRBV5-4 combines with J gene TRBJ2-3, with TRBD2 identical over 10 bases. Germline assignment: CDR1 SGHNT and CDR2 YYREEE (reference sequence). The CDR3 contains 15 residues. V lost 3 bases to trimming and J lost 2 bases; unmatched junction nucleotides: 3. In nucleotides, the CDR3 is TGTGCCAGCAGCTATACTAGCGGGGTCACAGATACGCAGTATTTT. The encoded protein is CASSYTSGVTDTQYF.

The chain has TRBV7-3 and TRBJ1-2; the D is unclear. Germline V gene sequence: CDR1 SGHTA, CDR2 FQGTGA. The V end was cut by 1 base, the J end by 4 bases, with 7 bases between. CDR3 length equals 13 residues. Here the CDR3 reads CASSLKPSYGYTF. CDR3 in DNA: TGTGCCAGCAGCTTAAAACCGAGCTATGGCTACACCTTC.

This sequence joins TRBV6-6 and TRBJ1-4; 8 nucleotides agree with TRBD1. Germline CDR1 reads MNHNY; CDR2 reads SVGAGI (reference sequence). This CDR3 is built from 16 residues. With 4 bases clipped from V and 3 bases from J, the junction kept 7 bases outside the gene matches. The CDR3: CASSSSGTGSNEKLFF. CDR3 coding DNA: TGTGCCAGCAGTTCCTCCGGGACAGGCTCTAATGAAAAACTGTTTTTT.

The chain links TRBV6-1 to TRBJ2-4; possible D gene TRBD1, 5 bases. Trimming removed 1 base from V and 1 base from J, with 8 bases in between. The CDR3 totals 15 residues. Per germline, CDR1 MNHNS and CDR2 SASEGT. Here the CDR3 reads CASSEGRQAKNIQYF. In nucleotides, the CDR3 is TGTGCCAGCAGTGAAGGGAGACAGGCCAAAAACATTCAGTACTTC.

Remarks on this clone: In the same sample, other DNA sequences code for this CDR3. V is TRBV5-1 and J is TRBJ2-3; the D gene is possibly TRBD1 (5 bases). The CDR3 length is 12 residues. Germline values: CDR1 SGHRS, CDR2 YFSETQ. V was pared by 2 bases and J by 5 bases, with 6 bases between. CDR3 coding DNA: TGCGCCAGCAGCTTAGGGGTAGATACGCAGTATTTT. It is translated as CASSLGVDTQYF.

Turning to this clone: Other nucleotide sequences in the sample specify the same CDR3. The J gene is TRBJ2-2, the V gene TRBV7-2; tentatively, D is TRBD1 (6 bases). This CDR3 contains 16 residues. Trimming took off 0 bases at V and 5 bases at J, with 13 bases between the two ends. The V gene's germline CDR1 is SGHTA and CDR2 FQGNSA. DNA of the CDR3: TGTGCCAGCAGCTTAGCCCCCAGGGGTGGGACCGGGGAGCTGTTTTTT. The encoded protein is CASSLAPRGGTGELFF.

The chain carries TRBV9 and TRBJ1-1, with D perhaps matching TRBD1 (6 bases). Germline CDR1 SGDLS, CDR2 YYNGEE. The CDR3 is 13 amino acids. V gave up 4 bases and J gave up 4 bases, with 11 bases separating them. The CDR3 coding sequence is TGTGCCAGCAGCCCTGGACAGAGCACTGAAGCTTTCTTT. The encoded protein is CASSPGQSTEAFF.